The 9 T cell receptor beta chains below were found in one sample sequenced in a study of Graves' ophthalmopathy and Graves' hyperthyroidism. Amplification targeted the TCR beta CDR3 regions, with RNA transcripts as the source material. An initial RT-PCR round employing HTBI primers preceded a second-round multiplex PCR. TCRdb processed the multiplex PCR reads anew with MiXCR; each CDR3 protein has one entry. Seen here are hundreds of thousands of distinct CDR3 sequences, 22% observed once, and the top ten hold roughly 6.9%. The sample was peripheral blood. Receptors originate from a young woman with stable Graves' hyperthyroidism. Some clones in this sample may be carry-over from other donors' samples.

This clonotype was found many times. The gene calls are TRBV5-1 and TRBJ1-6; maybe TRBD1 (6 bases). CDR1 and CDR2 (germline): SGHRS, YFSETQ. This CDR3 region has 15 residues. V lost 0 bases and J lost 10, with 14 bases in between. The DNA for the CDR3 is TGCGCCAGCAGCTTGGAGGGGGGACAAGGATCACCCCTCCACTTT. Protein: CASSLEGGQGSPLHF.

The V gene is TRBV24-1, the J gene TRBJ1-1; possible D gene TRBD1, 6 bases. This CDR3 contains 15 residues. The V gene lost 2 bases and the J gene lost 1 base, with 10 bases spanning the gap. CDR1 is KGHDR and CDR2 is SFDVKD in the germline V gene. CDR3 amino acids: CATSDSQGRNTEAFF. The CDR3 coding sequence is TGTGCCACCAGTGATTCCCAGGGGAGGAACACTGAAGCTTTCTTT.

This clonotype was detected ten times or more. The CDR3 nucleotides are TGTGCCAGCAGTTCCAATAGCGGGGGGGAAGAGACCCAGTACTTC. This encodes CASSSNSGGEETQYF. The rearrangement uses TRBV6-5 and TRBJ2-5, with 11 bases aligning to TRBD2. This CDR3 is 15 amino acids long. The V segment lost 4 bases and the J segment 3 bases; nucleotides outside the gene matches: 4. CDR1 and CDR2 from the germline V gene are MNHEY and SVGAGI.

This clonotype was counted only a few times. The chain is built from TRBV12-3 or TRBV12-4 and TRBJ1-1; D gene unclear. The CDR3 is made up of 10 amino acids. V gave up 8 bases and J gave up 3 bases, with 4 bases separating them. The CDR3 protein is CASGDTEAFF. The CDR3 DNA is TGTGCCAGCGGTGACACTGAAGCTTTCTTT.

The table lists this clonotype with many counts. The chain employs TRBV5-1 and TRBJ2-7; D remains ambiguous. Germline V CDR1 and CDR2: SGHRS, YFSETQ. The V end lost 1 base, the J end lost 3 bases, and 11 bases lay between the germline ends. The CDR3 runs to 14 residues. The CDR3 is CASSLSATFYEQYF. DNA for the CDR3: TGCGCCAGCAGCTTGTCAGCTACGTTCTACGAGCAGTACTTC.

As regards this clonotype: The junction and the germline gene differ at one end; a read error may be behind it. This rearrangement joins TRBV11-2 to TRBJ1-1; weak D call: TRBD1 (6 bases). Germline lookup yields CDR1 SGHAT and CDR2 FQNNGV. The CDR3 spans 16 residues. This chain's CDR3 is CASSLDSLGGNTEALF. The CDR3 DNA reads TGTGCCAGCAGCTTAGATTCTTTAGGGGGGAACACTGAAGCTCTCTTT. Looking up the rest from reference TRBV11-2 and TRBJ1-1 gives the full variable domain: EAGVAQSPRYKIIEKRQSVAFWCNPISGHATLYWYQQILGQGPKLLIQFQNNGVVDDSQLPKDRFSAERLKGVDSTLKIQPAKLEDSAVYLCASSLDSLGGNTEALFGQGTRLTVV.

The V and J genes are TRBV25-1 and TRBJ2-7, with 9 bases that match TRBD1. The CDR3 is made up of 14 amino acids. J was trimmed by 3 bases and V by 10 bases; bases with no gene match: 10. In germline, CDR1 is MGHDK, CDR2 SYGVNS. CDR3 in DNA: TGTGCCACCGCCGGGACAGGGATTTTCTACGAGCAGTACTTC. Its translation: CATAGTGIFYEQYF.

To note about this clonotype: Germline and junction disagree at one end, which may indicate a read error. The V and J genes are TRBV24-1 and TRBJ1-1, with D unresolved. The length of the CDR3 is 12 residues. Germline assignment: CDR1 KGHDR and CDR2 SFDVKD. The CDR3 here is CASSPEMTEAFF. Written as DNA, the CDR3 is TGTGCCAGCAGTCCTGAGATGACTGAAGCTTTCTTT.

This clonotype occurred a few times. The chain carries TRBV11-2 and TRBJ1-2, with 10 nucleotides matching TRBD1. The CDR3 contains 15 residues. The V gene's germline CDR1 is SGHAT and CDR2 FQNNGV. With V trimmed by 5 bases and J by 4 bases, 7 bases remained unmatched. The CDR3 spells CASSRDRGQIYGYTF. CDR3 bases: TGTGCCAGCAGCCGCGACAGGGGGCAAATCTATGGCTACACCTTC.